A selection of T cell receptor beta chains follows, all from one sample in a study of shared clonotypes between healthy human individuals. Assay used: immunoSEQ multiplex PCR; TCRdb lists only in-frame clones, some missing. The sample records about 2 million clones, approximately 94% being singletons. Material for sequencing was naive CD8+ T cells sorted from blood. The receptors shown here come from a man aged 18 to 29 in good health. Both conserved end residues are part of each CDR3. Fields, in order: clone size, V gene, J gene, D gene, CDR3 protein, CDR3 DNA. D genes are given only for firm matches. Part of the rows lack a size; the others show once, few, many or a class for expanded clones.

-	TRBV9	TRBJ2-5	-	CASSVESRDQETQYF	TGTGCCAGCAGCGTAGAATCGCGGGACCAAGAGACCCAGTACTTC
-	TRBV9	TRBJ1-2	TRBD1	CASSVDGTDLYGYTF	TGTGCCAGCAGCGTAGATGGGACAGATCTCTATGGCTACACCTTC
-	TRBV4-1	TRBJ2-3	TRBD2	CASSQDRRTSALGDTQYF	TGCGCCAGCAGCCAAGATAGAAGGACTAGCGCCTTAGGGGATACGCAGTATTTT
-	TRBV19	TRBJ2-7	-	CASSPLPGHGQPEQYF	TGTGCCAGTAGTCCGTTACCGGGACACGGGCAACCCGAGCAGTACTTC
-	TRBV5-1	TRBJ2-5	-	CASSPGTEYQETQYF	TGCGCCAGCAGCCCCGGGACGGAATACCAAGAGACCCAGTACTTC
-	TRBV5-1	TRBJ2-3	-	CASSPGVVSSTDTQYF	TGCGCCAGCAGCCCTGGAGTTGTCTCAAGCACAGATACGCAGTATTTT
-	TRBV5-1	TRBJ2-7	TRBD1	CASTDGQGPYEQYF	TGCGCCAGCACCGACGGACAGGGCCCCTACGAGCAGTACTTC
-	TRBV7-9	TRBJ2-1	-	CASSVPREGDNEQFF	TGTGCCAGCAGCGTCCCCAGGGAAGGGGACAATGAGCAGTTCTTC
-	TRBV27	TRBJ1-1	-	CASSETRVGDTEAFF	TGTGCCAGCAGCGAAACCAGGGTAGGGGACACTGAAGCTTTCTTT
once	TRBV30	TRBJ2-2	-	CAWSVPGIWTGELFF	TGTGCCTGGAGTGTGCCGGGAATCTGGACCGGGGAGCTGTTTTTT
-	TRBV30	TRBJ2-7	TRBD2	CAWSPLAGAYEQYF	TGTGCCTGGAGCCCTCTAGCGGGAGCGTACGAGCAGTACTTC
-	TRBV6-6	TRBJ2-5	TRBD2	CASRRTSGGGKETQYF	TGTGCCAGCAGGAGGACTAGCGGGGGGGGAAAAGAGACCCAGTACTTC
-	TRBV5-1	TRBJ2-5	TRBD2	CASSLVAGGFGETQYF	TGCGCCAGCAGCTTGGTTGCGGGGGGTTTCGGAGAGACCCAGTACTTC
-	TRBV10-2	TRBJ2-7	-	CASSESGPTPYEQYF	TGCGCCAGCAGTGAGTCAGGCCCGACGCCCTACGAGCAGTACTTC
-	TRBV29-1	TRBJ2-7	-	CSVAGSYEQYF	TGCAGCGTTGCTGGGAGCTACGAGCAGTACTTC
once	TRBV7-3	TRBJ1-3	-	CASSLHESSGNTIYF	TGTGCCAGCAGCCTACACGAAAGCTCTGGAAACACCATATATTTT
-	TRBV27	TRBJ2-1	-	CASSSGEPRNEQFF	TGTGCCAGCAGTTCGGGGGAACCCCGCAATGAGCAGTTCTTC
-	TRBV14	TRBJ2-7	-	CASSLSYGGYYEQYF	TGTGCCAGCAGCCTGAGTTACGGGGGATACTACGAGCAGTACTTC
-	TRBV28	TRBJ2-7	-	CASSLGQLSEQYF	TGTGCCAGCAGTTTAGGGCAGCTTAGCGAGCAGTACTTC
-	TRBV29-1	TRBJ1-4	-	CSVAESGDNEKLFF	TGCAGCGTGGCAGAGTCAGGGGATAATGAAAAACTGTTTTTT
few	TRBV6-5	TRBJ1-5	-	CASSPRPVNQPQHF	TGTGCCAGCAGCCCCAGACCCGTTAATCAGCCCCAGCATTTT
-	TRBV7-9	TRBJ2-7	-	CASSSSGGSYEQYF	TGTGCCAGCAGCTCATCCGGTGGCTCCTACGAGCAGTACTTC
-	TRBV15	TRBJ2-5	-	CATSRAQAGRETQYF	TGTGCCACCAGCAGAGCACAGGCTGGACGAGAGACCCAGTACTTC
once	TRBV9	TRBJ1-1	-	CASSVVLEGAEAFF	TGTGCCAGCAGCGTAGTTTTGGAGGGGGCTGAAGCTTTCTTT
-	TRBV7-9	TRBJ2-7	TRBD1	CASSRTFGQGIYEQYF	TGTGCCAGCAGCAGGACGTTCGGACAGGGAATATACGAGCAGTACTTC
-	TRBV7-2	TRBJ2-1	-	CASSSEGRYNEQFF	TGTGCCAGCAGCTCTGAGGGCCGGTACAATGAGCAGTTCTTC
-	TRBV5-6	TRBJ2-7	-	CASSWSTPGDYEQYF	TGTGCCAGCAGCTGGTCGACGCCAGGGGACTACGAGCAGTACTTC
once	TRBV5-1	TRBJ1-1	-	CASCEGPSNTEAFF	TGCGCCAGCTGTGAAGGACCATCGAACACTGAAGCTTTCTTT
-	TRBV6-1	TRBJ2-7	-	CASSERNSYEQYF	TGTGCCAGCAGTGAAAGGAACTCCTACGAGCAGTACTTC
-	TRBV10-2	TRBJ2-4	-	CASSDGETYIQYF	TGCGCCAGCAGCGACGGGGAAACGTACATTCAGTACTTC
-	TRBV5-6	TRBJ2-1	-	CASSLWDNEQFF	TGTGCCAGCAGCTTATGGGACAATGAGCAGTTCTTC
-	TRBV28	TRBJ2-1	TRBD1	CASSPKTGGVFNEQFF	TGTGCCAGCAGTCCGAAGACAGGGGGGGTATTCAATGAGCAGTTCTTC
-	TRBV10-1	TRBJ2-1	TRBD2	CASSESGGNEQFF	TGCGCCAGCAGTGAGTCGGGAGGGAATGAGCAGTTCTTC
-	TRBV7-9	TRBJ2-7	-	CASSAGQGLGDEQYF	TGTGCCAGCAGCGCGGGACAGGGACTAGGAGACGAGCAGTACTTC
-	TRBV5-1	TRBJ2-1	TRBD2	CASSLAGGSFNEQFF	TGCGCCAGTTCTCTAGCGGGGGGCTCCTTCAATGAGCAGTTCTTC
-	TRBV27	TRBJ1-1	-	CASSLFGDTSNTEAFF	TGTGCCAGCAGTTTATTCGGGGACACTTCGAACACTGAAGCTTTCTTT
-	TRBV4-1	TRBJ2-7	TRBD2	CASSPSGSGAWLGQYF	TGCGCCAGCAGCCCTTCGGGTAGCGGGGCTTGGCTTGGGCAGTACTTC
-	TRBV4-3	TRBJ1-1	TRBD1	CASSQNLDRDEAFF	TGCGCCAGCAGCCAAAACCTGGACAGGGATGAAGCTTTCTTT
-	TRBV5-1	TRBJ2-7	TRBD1	CASSLGDRGQGEQYF	TGCGCCAGCAGCCTGGGCGACAGGGGGCAGGGGGAGCAGTACTTC
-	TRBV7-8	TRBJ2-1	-	CASSSKYNEQFF	TGTGCCAGCAGCTCAAAATACAATGAGCAGTTCTTC
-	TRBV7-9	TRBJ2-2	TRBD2	CASSLGTSGTGELFF	TGTGCCAGCAGCTTGGGGACTAGCGGCACCGGGGAGCTGTTTTTT
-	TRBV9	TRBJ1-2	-	CASSETNYGYTF	TGTGCCAGCAGCGAGACGAACTATGGCTACACCTTC
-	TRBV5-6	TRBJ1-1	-	CASSFDGALAEAFF	TGTGCCAGCAGCTTTGACGGCGCGCTTGCTGAAGCTTTCTTT
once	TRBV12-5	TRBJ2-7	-	CASGFPSLTFYEQYF	TGTGCTAGTGGTTTCCCCAGCTTGACCTTCTACGAGCAGTACTTC
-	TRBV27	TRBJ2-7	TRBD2	CASSNRGREVYEQYF	TGTGCCAGCAGTAATCGTGGGAGGGAGGTCTACGAGCAGTACTTC
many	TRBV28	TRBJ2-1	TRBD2	CASSLWTAGDLNNEQFF	TGTGCCAGCAGTTTATGGACGGCGGGGGACCTCAACAATGAGCAGTTCTTC
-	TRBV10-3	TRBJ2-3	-	CAITIQGLGDTQYF	TGTGCCATCACTATCCAGGGCTTGGGAGATACGCAGTATTTT